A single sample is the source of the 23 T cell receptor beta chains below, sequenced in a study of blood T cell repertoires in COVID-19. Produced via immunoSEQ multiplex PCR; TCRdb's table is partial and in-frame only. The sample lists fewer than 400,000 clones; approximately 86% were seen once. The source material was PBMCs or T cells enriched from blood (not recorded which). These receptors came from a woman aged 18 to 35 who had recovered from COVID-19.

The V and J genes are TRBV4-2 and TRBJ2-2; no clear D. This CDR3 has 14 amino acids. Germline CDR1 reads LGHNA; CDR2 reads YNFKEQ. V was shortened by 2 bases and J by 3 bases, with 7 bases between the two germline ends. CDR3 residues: CASSQHIDTGELFF. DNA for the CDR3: TGTGCCAGCAGCCAACACATTGACACCGGGGAGCTGTTTTTT.

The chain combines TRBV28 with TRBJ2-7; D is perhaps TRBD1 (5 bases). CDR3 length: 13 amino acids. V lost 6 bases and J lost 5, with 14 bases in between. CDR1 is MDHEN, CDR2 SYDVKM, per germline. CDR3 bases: TGTGCCAGCAGGCTACGGCAGGGCCACGAGCAGTACTTC. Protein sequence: CASRLRQGHEQYF. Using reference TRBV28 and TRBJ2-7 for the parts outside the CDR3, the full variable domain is DVKVTQSSRYLVKRTGEKVFLECVQDMDHENMFWYRQDPGLGLRLIYFSYDVKMKEKGDIPEGYSVSREKKERFSLILESASTNQTSMYLCASRLRQGHEQYFGPGTRLTVT.

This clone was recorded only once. The CDR3 here is CASSLGTMNTEAFF. CDR3 DNA: TGTGCCAGCAGCTTAGGGACTATGAACACTGAAGCTTTCTTT. The V and J genes are TRBV7-9 and TRBJ1-1; no firm D call. V lost 1 base, J lost 0 bases, and 6 bases lay in between. The CDR3 length is 14 residues. Per germline, CDR1 SEHNR and CDR2 FQNEAQ (reference sequence).

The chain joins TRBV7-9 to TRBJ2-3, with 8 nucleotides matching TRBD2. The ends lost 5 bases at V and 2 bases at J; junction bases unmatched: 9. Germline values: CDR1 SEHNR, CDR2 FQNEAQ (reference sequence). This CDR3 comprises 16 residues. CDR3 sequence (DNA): TGTGCCAGCAGCCCCTTACGGGAGGGACTCACAGATACGCAGTATTTT. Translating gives CASSPLREGLTDTQYF.

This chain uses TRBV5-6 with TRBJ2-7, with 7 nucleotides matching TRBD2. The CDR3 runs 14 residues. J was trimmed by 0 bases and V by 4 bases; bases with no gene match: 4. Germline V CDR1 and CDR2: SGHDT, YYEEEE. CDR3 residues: CASSPGLTSYEQYF. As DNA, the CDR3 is TGTGCCAGCAGCCCGGGACTAACCTCCTACGAGCAGTACTTC.

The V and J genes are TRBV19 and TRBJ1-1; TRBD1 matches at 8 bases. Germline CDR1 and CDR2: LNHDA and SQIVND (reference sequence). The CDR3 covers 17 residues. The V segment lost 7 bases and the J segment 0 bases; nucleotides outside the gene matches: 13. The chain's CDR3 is CASTSGDRSLMNTEAFF. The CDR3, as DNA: TGTGCCAGTACCTCGGGGGACAGGTCCCTGATGAACACTGAAGCTTTCTTT.

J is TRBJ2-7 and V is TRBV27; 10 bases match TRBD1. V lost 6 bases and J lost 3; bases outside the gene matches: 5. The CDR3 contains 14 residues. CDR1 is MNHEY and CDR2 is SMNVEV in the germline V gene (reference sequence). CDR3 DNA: TGTGCCAGCAGGACAAGGACAGGGGGCTACGAGCAGTACTTC. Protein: CASRTRTGGYEQYF.

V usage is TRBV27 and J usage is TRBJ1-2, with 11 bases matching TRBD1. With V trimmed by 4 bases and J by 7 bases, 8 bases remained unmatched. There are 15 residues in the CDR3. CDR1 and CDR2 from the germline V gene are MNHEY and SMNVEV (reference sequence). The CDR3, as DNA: TGTGCCAGCAGTTCCTATTTTGGGACAGGGGGTGGCTACACCTTC. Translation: CASSSYFGTGGGYTF.

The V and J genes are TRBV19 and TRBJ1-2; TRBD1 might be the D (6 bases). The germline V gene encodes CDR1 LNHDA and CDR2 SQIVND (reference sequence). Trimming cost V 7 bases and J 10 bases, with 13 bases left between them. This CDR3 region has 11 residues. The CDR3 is CASTLAGDYTF. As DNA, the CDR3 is TGTGCCAGTACCCTGGCAGGGGACTACACCTTC.

The CDR3 DNA is TGTGCCAGCAGTATACAGGTCTACTATGGCTACACCTTC. Encoded protein: CASSIQVYYGYTF. The chain couples TRBV28 to TRBJ1-2, with D perhaps TRBD1 (5 bases). From germline, CDR1 is MDHEN and CDR2 SYDVKM. Trimming left V 5 bases short and J 3 bases short, with 10 bases between. This CDR3 spans 13 amino acids.

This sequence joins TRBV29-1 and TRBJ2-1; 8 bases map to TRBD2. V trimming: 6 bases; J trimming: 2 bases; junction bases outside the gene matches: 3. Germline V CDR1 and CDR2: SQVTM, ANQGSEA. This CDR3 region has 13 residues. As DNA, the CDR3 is TGCAGCGTAGCGGGGGACCCCTACAATGAGCAGTTCTTC. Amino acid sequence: CSVAGDPYNEQFF.

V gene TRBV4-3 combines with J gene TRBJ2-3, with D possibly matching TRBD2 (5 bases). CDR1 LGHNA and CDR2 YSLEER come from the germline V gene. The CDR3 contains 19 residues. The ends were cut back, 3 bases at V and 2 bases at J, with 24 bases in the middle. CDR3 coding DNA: TGCGCCAGCAGCCAGGTAGCCCGTGTGAGCGGACGGTACACAGATACGCAGTATTTT. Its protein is CASSQVARVSGRYTDTQYF.

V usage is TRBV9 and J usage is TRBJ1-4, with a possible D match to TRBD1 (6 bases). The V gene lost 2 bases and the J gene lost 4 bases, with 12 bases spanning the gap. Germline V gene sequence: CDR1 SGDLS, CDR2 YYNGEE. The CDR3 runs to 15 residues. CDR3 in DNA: TGTGCCAGCAGCGTCGCCGGGACACTTAATGAAAAACTGTTTTTT. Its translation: CASSVAGTLNEKLFF.

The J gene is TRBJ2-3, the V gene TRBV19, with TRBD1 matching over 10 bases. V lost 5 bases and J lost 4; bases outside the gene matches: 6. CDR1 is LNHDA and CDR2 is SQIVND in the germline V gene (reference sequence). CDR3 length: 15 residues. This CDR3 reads CASSPDRGLADTQYF. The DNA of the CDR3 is TGTGCCAGTAGTCCCGACAGGGGGCTAGCAGATACGCAGTATTTT.

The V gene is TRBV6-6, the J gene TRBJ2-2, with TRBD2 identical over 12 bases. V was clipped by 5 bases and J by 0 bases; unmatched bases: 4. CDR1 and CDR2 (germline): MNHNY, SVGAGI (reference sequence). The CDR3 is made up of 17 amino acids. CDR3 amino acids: CASSPLAGGTNTGELFF. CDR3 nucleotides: TGTGCCAGCAGTCCCCTAGCGGGGGGGACGAACACCGGGGAGCTGTTTTTT.

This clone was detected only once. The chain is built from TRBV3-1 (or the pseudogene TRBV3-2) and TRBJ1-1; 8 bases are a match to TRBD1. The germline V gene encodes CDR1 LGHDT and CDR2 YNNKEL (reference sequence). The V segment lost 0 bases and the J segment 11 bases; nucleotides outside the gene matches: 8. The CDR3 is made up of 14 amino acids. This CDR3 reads CASSQDRRQGSAFF. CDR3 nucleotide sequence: TGTGCCAGCAGCCAAGATCGGAGACAGGGGTCGGCTTTCTTT.

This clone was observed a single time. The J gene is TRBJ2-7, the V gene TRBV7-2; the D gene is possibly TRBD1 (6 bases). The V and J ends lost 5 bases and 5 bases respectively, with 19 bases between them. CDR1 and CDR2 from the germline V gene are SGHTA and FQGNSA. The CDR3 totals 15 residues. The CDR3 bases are TGTGCCAGCAGCCCGCCCTGGGCCCGACAGGACGAGCAGTACTTC. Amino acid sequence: CASSPPWARQDEQYF.

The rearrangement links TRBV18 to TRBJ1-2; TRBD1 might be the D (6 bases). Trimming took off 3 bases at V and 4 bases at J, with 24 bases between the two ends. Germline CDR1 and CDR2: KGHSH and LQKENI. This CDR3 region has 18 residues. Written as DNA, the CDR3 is TGTGCCAGCTCACCTTCCGGGTCAGGGGCAACTTGGGGCTATGGCTACACCTTC. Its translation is CASSPSGSGATWGYGYTF.

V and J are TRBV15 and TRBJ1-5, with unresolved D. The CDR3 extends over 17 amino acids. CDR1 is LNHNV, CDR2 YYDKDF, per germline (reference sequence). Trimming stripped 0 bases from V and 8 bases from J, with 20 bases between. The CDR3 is CATSRDLTSVAGKPQHF. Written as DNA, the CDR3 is TGTGCCACCAGCAGAGATTTAACGTCGGTTGCGGGGAAGCCCCAGCATTTT.

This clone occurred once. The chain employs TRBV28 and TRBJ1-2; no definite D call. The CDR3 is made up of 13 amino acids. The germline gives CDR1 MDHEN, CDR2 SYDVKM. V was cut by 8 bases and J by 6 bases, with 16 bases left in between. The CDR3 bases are TGTGCCAGCGGTCGATTCGGTTATCATGGCTACACCTTC. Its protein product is CASGRFGYHGYTF.

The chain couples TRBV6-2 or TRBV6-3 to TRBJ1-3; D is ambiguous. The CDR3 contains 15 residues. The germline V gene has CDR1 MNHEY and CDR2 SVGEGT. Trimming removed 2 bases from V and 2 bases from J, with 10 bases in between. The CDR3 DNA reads TGTGCCAGCAGTTACGTCAAGAGCCCTGGAAACACCATATATTTT. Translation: CASSYVKSPGNTIYF.

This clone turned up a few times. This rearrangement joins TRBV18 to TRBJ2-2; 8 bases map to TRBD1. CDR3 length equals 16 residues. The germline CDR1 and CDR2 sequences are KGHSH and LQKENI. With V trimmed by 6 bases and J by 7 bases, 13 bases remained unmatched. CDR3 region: CASSPQGATRVGELFF. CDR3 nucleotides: TGTGCCAGCTCCCCTCAGGGGGCAACGAGGGTCGGGGAGCTGTTTTTT.

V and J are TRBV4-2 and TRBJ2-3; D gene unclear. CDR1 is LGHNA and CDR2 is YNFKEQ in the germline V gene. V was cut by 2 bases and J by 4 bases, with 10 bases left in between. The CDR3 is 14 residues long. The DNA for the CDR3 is TGTGCCAGCAGCCAACCCAAGCCTCCAGATACGCAGTATTTT. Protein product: CASSQPKPPDTQYF.